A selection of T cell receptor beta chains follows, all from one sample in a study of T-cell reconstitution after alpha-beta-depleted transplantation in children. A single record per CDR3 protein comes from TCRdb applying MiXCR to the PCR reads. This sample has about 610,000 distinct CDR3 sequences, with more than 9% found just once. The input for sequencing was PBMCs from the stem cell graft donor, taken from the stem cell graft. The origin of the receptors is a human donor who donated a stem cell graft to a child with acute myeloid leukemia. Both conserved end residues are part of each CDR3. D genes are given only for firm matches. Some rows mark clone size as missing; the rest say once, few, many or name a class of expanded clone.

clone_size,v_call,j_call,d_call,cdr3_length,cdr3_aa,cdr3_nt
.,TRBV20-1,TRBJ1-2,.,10,CFLGWEGYTF,TGCTTCTTGGGCTGGGAAGGCTACACCTTC
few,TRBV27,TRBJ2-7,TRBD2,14,CASSSGGLGDEQYF,TGTGCCAGCAGTTCGGGGGGACTAGGGGACGAGCAGTACTTC
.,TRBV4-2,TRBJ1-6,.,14,CASSQDESDSPLHF,TGTGCCAGCAGCCAAGATGAGTCGGATTCACCCCTCCACTTT
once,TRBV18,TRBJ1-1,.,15,CASSPEGRKNTEAFF,TGTGCCAGCTCACCAGAGGGCAGAAAGAACACTGAAGCTTTCTTT
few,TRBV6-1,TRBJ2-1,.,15,CASVWDAAGGNEQFF,TGTGCCAGCGTCTGGGACGCCGCTGGGGGGAATGAGCAGTTCTTC
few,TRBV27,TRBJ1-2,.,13,CASRPLGEVGYTF,TGTGCCAGCAGACCTCTTGGGGAAGTCGGCTACACCTTC
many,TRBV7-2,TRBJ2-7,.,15,CASSRADWLGYEQYF,TGTGCCAGCAGCCGAGCGGATTGGCTGGGATACGAGCAGTACTTC
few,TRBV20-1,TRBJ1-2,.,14,CSARVVSGREGYTF,TGCAGTGCTAGAGTCGTTAGTGGCAGGGAGGGCTACACCTTC
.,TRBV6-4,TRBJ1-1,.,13,CASSEGKGTEAFF,TGTGCCAGCAGTGAAGGCAAGGGCACTGAAGCTTTCTTT
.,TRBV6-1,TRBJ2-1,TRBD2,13,CASSDLLAGGRGF,TGTGCCAGCAGTGATTTACTAGCGGGAGGGCGTGGTTTC
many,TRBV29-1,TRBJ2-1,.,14,CSVSLGSGYNEQFF,TGCAGCGTTTCACTGGGAAGTGGCTACAATGAGCAGTTCTTC
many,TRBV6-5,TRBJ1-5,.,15,CASSYDRPGLGPQHF,TGTGCCAGCAGTTACGATAGGCCAGGGTTGGGACCCCAGCATTTT
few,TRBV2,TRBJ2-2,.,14,CASLPTGNTGELFF,TGTGCCAGCTTACCGACAGGAAACACCGGGGAGCTGTTTTTT
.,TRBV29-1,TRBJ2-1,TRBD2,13,CSAGTSVYNEQFF,TGCAGCGCCGGGACTAGCGTCTACAATGAGCAGTTCTTC
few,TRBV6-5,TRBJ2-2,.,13,CASSYGATGELFF,TGTGCCAGCAGTTACGGGGCGACCGGGGAGCTGTTTTTT
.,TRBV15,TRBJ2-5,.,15,CATSRDSGAGGTQYF,TGTGCCACCAGCAGAGATTCCGGGGCCGGCGGTACCCAGTACTTC
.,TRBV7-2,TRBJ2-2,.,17,CASSSPKNRESSGELFF,TGTGCCAGCAGCTCCCCCAAGAACAGGGAATCCTCCGGGGAGCTGTTTTTT
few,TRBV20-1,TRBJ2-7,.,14,CSAPSSSQLSEQYF,TGCAGTGCTCCATCGTCTAGCCAGTTAAGCGAGCAGTACTTC
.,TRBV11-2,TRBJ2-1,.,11,CASSLDQKQFF,TGTGCCAGCAGCTTAGACCAAAAGCAGTTCTTC
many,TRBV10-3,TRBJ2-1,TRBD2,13,CAISGLAGGEQFF,TGTGCCATCAGTGGACTAGCGGGAGGTGAGCAGTTCTTC
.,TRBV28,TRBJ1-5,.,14,CASSRDTRGQPQHF,TGTGCCAGCAGCCGGGACACCCGGGGTCAGCCCCAGCATTTT
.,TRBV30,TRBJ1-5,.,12,CAWGKQSQPQHF,TGTGCCTGGGGAAAACAGTCACAGCCCCAGCATTTT
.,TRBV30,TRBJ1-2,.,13,CAWSVGGASGYTF,TGTGCCTGGAGTGTAGGGGGGGCGTCCGGCTACACCTTC
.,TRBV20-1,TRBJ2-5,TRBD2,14,CSAPPTSPQETQYF,TGCAGTGCTCCTCCGACTAGCCCGCAAGAGACCCAGTACTTC
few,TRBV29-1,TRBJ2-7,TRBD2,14,CSAGGAGVVYEQYF,TGCAGCGCCGGGGGGGCGGGAGTCGTCTACGAGCAGTACTTC
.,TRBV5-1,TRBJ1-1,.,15,CASSPAGDPNTEAFF,TGCGCCAGCAGCCCGGCAGGGGACCCGAACACTGAAGCTTTCTTT
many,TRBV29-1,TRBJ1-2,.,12,CSVMTWGYGYTF,TGCAGCGTGATGACCTGGGGCTATGGCTACACCTTC
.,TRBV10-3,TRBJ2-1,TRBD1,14,CAISAGQGAFAQFF,TGTGCCATCAGTGCGGGACAGGGGGCGTTTGCGCAGTTCTTC
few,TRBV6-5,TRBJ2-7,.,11,CASSTPGEQYF,TGTGCCAGCAGTACCCCGGGGGAGCAGTACTTC
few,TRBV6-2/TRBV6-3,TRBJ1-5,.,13,CASSYELNQPQHF,TGTGCCAGCAGTTACGAGTTGAACCAGCCCCAGCATTTT
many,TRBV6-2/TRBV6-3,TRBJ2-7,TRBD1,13,CASRKTGTYEQYF,TGTGCCAGCAGGAAGACAGGGACCTACGAGCAGTACTTC
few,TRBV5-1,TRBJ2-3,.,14,CASSYAGRPDTQYF,TGCGCCAGCAGCTATGCAGGTCGCCCAGATACGCAGTATTTT
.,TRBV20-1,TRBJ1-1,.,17,CSARDLEQGFSSTEAFF,TGCAGTGCTAGAGATCTCGAGCAGGGGTTTTCTAGCACTGAAGCTTTCTTT
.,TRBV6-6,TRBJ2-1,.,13,CASRAGDRNEQFF,TGTGCCAGCAGAGCTGGTGACCGGAATGAGCAGTTCTTC
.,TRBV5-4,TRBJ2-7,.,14,CASSLGSASYEQYF,TGTGCCAGCAGCTTAGGCTCAGCGTCCTACGAGCAGTACTTC
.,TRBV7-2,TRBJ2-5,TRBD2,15,CASTAGGGSRDPQYF,TGTGCCAGCACTGCTGGGGGGGGAAGTAGAGACCCCCAGTACTTC
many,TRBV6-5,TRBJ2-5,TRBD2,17,CASSYSSPAGNQETQYF,TGTGCCAGCAGTTACTCTTCTCCAGCGGGGAACCAAGAGACCCAGTACTTC
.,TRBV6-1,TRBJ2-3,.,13,CASIRLGSDTQYF,TGTGCCAGCATTCGATTAGGGTCAGATACGCAGTATTTT
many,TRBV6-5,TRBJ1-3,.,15,CASSHEWTSGNTIYF,TGTGCCAGCAGTCACGAGTGGACATCTGGAAACACCATATATTTT
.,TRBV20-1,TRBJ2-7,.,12,CSARGTGDEQYF,TGCAGTGCTAGAGGTACAGGAGACGAGCAGTACTTC
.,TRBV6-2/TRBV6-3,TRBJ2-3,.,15,CASSYGVQRTDTQYF,TGTGCCAGCAGTTATGGGGTACAGCGCACAGATACGCAGTATTTT
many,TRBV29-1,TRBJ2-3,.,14,CSVGLEASTDTQYF,TGCAGCGTCGGGCTAGAGGCTAGCACAGATACGCAGTATTTT
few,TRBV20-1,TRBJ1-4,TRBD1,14,CSATLPGQGEKLFF,TGCAGTGCTACCCTTCCGGGACAGGGGGAAAAACTGTTTTTT
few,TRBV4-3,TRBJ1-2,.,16,CASSQEPYRATGGYTF,TGCGCCAGCAGCCAAGAGCCGTACAGGGCAACGGGTGGCTACACCTTC
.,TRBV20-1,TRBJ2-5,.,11,CSEQGGETQYF,TGCAGTGAACAGGGGGGGGAGACCCAGTACTTC
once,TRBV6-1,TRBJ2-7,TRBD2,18,CASSEWSLSGRDSREQYF,TGTGCCAGCAGTGAATGGTCCCTTAGCGGGAGGGACTCACGCGAGCAGTACTTC
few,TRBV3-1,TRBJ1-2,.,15,CASSRSRRGTDGYTF,TGTGCCAGCAGCCGCTCCCGCAGGGGAACCGATGGCTACACCTTC
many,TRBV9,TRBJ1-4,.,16,CASSGGRGGPNEKLFF,TGTGCCAGCAGCGGAGGCCGGGGGGGGCCAAATGAAAAACTGTTTTTT
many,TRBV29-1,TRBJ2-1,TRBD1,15,CSVVKRDRIYNEQFF,TGCAGCGTTGTTAAGAGGGACAGGATCTACAATGAGCAGTTCTTC
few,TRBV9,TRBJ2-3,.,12,CASSVGIGTQYF,TGTGCCAGCAGCGTAGGAATAGGTACGCAGTATTTT
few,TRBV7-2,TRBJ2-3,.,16,CASSLAIGLGMDTQYF,TGTGCCAGCAGCTTAGCGATTGGGCTAGGGATGGATACGCAGTATTTT
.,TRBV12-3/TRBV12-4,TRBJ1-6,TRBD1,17,CASSTGQGGAYNSPLHF,TGTGCCAGCAGTACGGGACAGGGGGGGGCTTATAATTCACCCCTCCACTTT
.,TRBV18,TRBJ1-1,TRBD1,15,CASSPRTGFDTEAFF,TGTGCCAGCTCACCACGGACAGGGTTCGACACTGAAGCTTTCTTT
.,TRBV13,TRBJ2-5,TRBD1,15,CASSLLTGVEETQYF,TGTGCCAGCAGCTTACTGACAGGGGTGGAAGAGACCCAGTACTTC
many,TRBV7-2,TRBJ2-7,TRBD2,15,CASSLSASGNYEQYF,TGTGCCAGCAGTCTAAGCGCTAGCGGAAACTACGAGCAGTACTTC
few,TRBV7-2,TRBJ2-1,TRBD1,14,CASSPPDRRNEQFF,TGTGCCAGCAGCCCACCGGACAGGCGTAATGAGCAGTTCTTC
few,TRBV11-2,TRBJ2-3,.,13,CASSLDRGSTQYF,TGTGCCAGCAGCTTAGATCGGGGTTCTACGCAGTATTTT
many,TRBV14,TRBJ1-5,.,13,CASSQDRLGAQHF,TGTGCCAGCAGCCAAGATCGGCTGGGGGCCCAGCATTTT
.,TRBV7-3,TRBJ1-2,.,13,CASSFPSGYGYTF,TGTGCCAGCAGCTTTCCGTCGGGGTATGGCTACACCTTC